These 26 T cell receptor beta chains were all obtained from the same sample, sequenced in a study of T cell changes during pregnancy in multiple sclerosis. Sequenced by immunoSEQ multiplex PCR; TCRdb stores in-frame clones only, minus some. Of approximately 41,000 clones in the sample, just over 90% are singletons; the top ten hold approximately 1.3%. What was sequenced was PBMCs (not recorded whether the cells were cultured). These receptors originate from a female donor with multiple sclerosis, enrolled in a pregnancy study.

The chain has TRBV28 and TRBJ2-5; no clear D gene. V shed 5 bases and J shed 1 base, with 8 bases lying between them. The CDR3 is 13 amino acids. Per germline, CDR1 MDHEN and CDR2 SYDVKM. The CDR3 sequence is CASSDTIQETQYF. For the CDR3, the DNA is TGTGCCAGCAGTGATACTATCCAAGAGACCCAGTACTTC. Supplemented by reference TRBV28 and TRBJ2-5, the full variable domain reads DVKVTQSSRYLVKRTGEKVFLECVQDMDHENMFWYRQDPGLGLRLIYFSYDVKMKEKGDIPEGYSVSREKKERFSLILESASTNQTSMYLCASSDTIQETQYFGPGTRLLVL.

V usage is TRBV30 and J usage is TRBJ2-1; D may be TRBD2 (6 bases). The germline V and J ends were trimmed by 2 bases and 0 bases, with 8 bases remaining between them. The CDR3 contains 14 residues. In germline, CDR1 is GTSNPN, CDR2 SVGIG (reference sequence). The chain's CDR3 is CAWSPGSSYNEQFF. CDR3 in DNA: TGTGCCTGGAGTCCCGGGAGCTCCTACAATGAGCAGTTCTTC.

The chain recombines TRBV5-6 with TRBJ2-3; D unresolved. Germline V CDR1 and CDR2: SGHDT, YYEEEE. The CDR3 is 15 residues long. V was cut by 4 bases and J by 2 bases, with 14 bases left in between. CDR3 region: CASSRSGRSTDTQYF. The CDR3 region has the DNA TGTGCCAGCAGCCGTTCCGGACGGTCCACAGATACGCAGTATTTT.

J is TRBJ2-2 and V is TRBV4-1, with unresolved D. Germline lookup yields CDR1 MGHRA and CDR2 YSYEKL. V lost 1 base and J 8 bases, leaving 14 bases between the germline ends. The length of the CDR3 is 15 residues. For the CDR3, the DNA is TGCGCCAGCAGCCAAGGTGAACTCTTTGAGGGGGAGCTGTTTTTT. Amino acids: CASSQGELFEGELFF.

This clone was counted a single time. The chain joins TRBV5-1 to TRBJ2-7; 8 nucleotides align to TRBD1. The CDR3 runs 15 residues. The ends lost 6 bases at V and 3 bases at J; junction bases unmatched: 11. Per germline, CDR1 SGHRS and CDR2 YFSETQ. The CDR3 DNA reads as TGCGCCAGCACCCAAGCCGGGACAGGAATCTACGAGCAGTACTTC. Translating gives CASTQAGTGIYEQYF. The whole variable domain, filled in from reference TRBV5-1 and TRBJ2-7, reads KAGVTQTPRYLIKTRGQQVTLSCSPISGHRSVSWYQQTPGQGLQFLFEYFSETQRNKGNFPGRFSGRQFSNSRSEMNVSTLELGDSALYLCASTQAGTGIYEQYFGPGTRLTVT.

The V gene is TRBV6-1, the J gene TRBJ1-1; D perhaps matches TRBD1 (5 bases). There are 13 residues in the CDR3. Germline V CDR1 and CDR2: MNHNS, SASEGT. V dropped 6 bases and J dropped 2 bases, with 10 bases sitting between them. The CDR3 here is CASRDTYNTEAFF. For the CDR3, the DNA is TGTGCCAGCAGGGACACATATAACACTGAAGCTTTCTTT.

The chain uses TRBV7-3 and TRBJ2-1; maybe TRBD1 (6 bases). Germline CDR1 reads SGHTA; CDR2 reads FQGTGA. V dropped 0 bases and J dropped 5 bases, with 11 bases sitting between them. The CDR3 is 15 amino acids. CDR3 bases: TGTGCCAGCAGCTTAACGGGCAGGGGTGACAATGAGCAGTTCTTC. It encodes CASSLTGRGDNEQFF.

The chain joins TRBV28 to TRBJ2-3; a weak D match, TRBD1 (6 bases). Trimming stripped 5 bases from V and 4 bases from J, with 19 bases between. Germline CDR1 is MDHEN and CDR2 is SYDVKM. The CDR3 runs 16 residues. The CDR3 region is CASSPALGALADTQYF. In DNA form, the CDR3 reads TGTGCCAGCAGTCCCGCTCTGGGGGCCCTCGCAGATACGCAGTATTTT. The complete variable domain, with remaining parts taken from reference TRBV28 and TRBJ2-3, reads DVKVTQSSRYLVKRTGEKVFLECVQDMDHENMFWYRQDPGLGLRLIYFSYDVKMKEKGDIPEGYSVSREKKERFSLILESASTNQTSMYLCASSPALGALADTQYFGPGTRLTVL.

This clone was seen only a few times. The chain combines TRBV21-1 with TRBJ1-2. TRBV21-1 is deemed a pseudogene. The CDR3 extends over 17 amino acids. The CDR3: CASSKAAPDLHNYGYTF. CDR3 DNA: TGTGCCAGCAGCAAAGCCGCGCCAGATCTTCATAACTATGGCTACACCTTC.

The DNA for the CDR3 is TGTGCCAGCCTCAGGGCCAGGGAGAAAAGGGCAACTAATGAAAAACTGTTTTTT. It specifies CASLRAREKRATNEKLFF. J is TRBJ1-4 and V is TRBV21-1. TRBV21-1 is flagged as a pseudogene. The CDR3 covers 18 residues.

The chain uses TRBV27 and TRBJ1-2, with 7 bases that match TRBD1. Germline trimming cut 3 bases from V and 4 bases from J; bases unmatched to any gene: 5. CDR1 is MNHEY and CDR2 is SMNVEV in the germline V gene (reference sequence). CDR3 size: 14 residues. CDR3 nucleotide sequence: TGTGCCAGCAGTTTCGCGTACAGGGGCTATGGCTACACCTTC. This sequence encodes CASSFAYRGYGYTF.

The V gene is TRBV29-1, the J gene TRBJ2-1; D is perhaps TRBD2 (6 bases). The V end was cut by 8 bases, the J end by 8 bases, with 19 bases between. CDR1 and CDR2 from the germline V gene are SQVTM and ANQGSEA. There are 13 residues in the CDR3. The chain's CDR3 is CSTLASGSHEQFF. DNA for the CDR3: TGCAGCACCCTAGCGAGCGGTTCTCATGAGCAGTTCTTC.

CDR3 nucleotides: TGTGCCAGCGTCAGGGGATCCGAAGATCAGCCCCAGCATTTT. This sequence encodes CASVRGSEDQPQHF. This chain connects TRBV6-1 to TRBJ1-5, with D perhaps TRBD1 (6 bases). Germline CDR1 MNHNS, CDR2 SASEGT. The CDR3 covers 14 residues. V was clipped by 8 bases and J by 5 bases, with 16 bases between them.

The CDR3 is CASSYAGTDYGYTF. CDR3 DNA: TGTGCCAGCAGTTACGCCGGGACAGACTATGGCTACACCTTC. This chain links TRBV6-5 with TRBJ1-2, with TRBD1 identical over 7 bases. The CDR3 runs to 14 residues. Germline loops: CDR1 MNHEY, CDR2 SVGAGI. With 2 bases clipped from V and 3 bases from J, the junction kept 3 bases outside the gene matches.

CDR3 protein: CASSRTSGITDTQYF. CDR3 coding DNA: TGTGCCAGCAGCCGGACTAGCGGGATCACAGATACGCAGTATTTT. The chain employs TRBV7-6 and TRBJ2-3, with 12 bases identical to TRBD2. Germline CDR1 SGHVS, CDR2 FNYEAQ. Germline trimming cut 5 bases from V and 2 bases from J; bases unmatched to any gene: 2. The CDR3 has 15 residues.

The V and J genes are TRBV5-1 and TRBJ2-5; weak D call: TRBD1 (8 bases). Between the trimmed V and J ends, which lost 2 bases and 3 bases, there was a span of 17 bases. Germline CDR1 SGHRS, CDR2 YFSETQ. The CDR3 contains 16 residues. The CDR3 bases are TGCGCCAGCAGCTTTGGCGGGGGACAGGTAAAAGAGACCCAGTACTTC. Protein product: CASSFGGGQVKETQYF.

This sequence joins TRBV4-1 and TRBJ2-1, with 9 nucleotides matching TRBD1. This CDR3 is built from 15 residues. Looked up from germline, CDR1 is MGHRA and CDR2 is YSYEKL. V was clipped by 1 base and J by 2 bases; unmatched bases: 0. CDR3 bases: TGCGCCAGCAGCCAAGGGGACAGGGCCTACAATGAGCAGTTCTTC. This gives the protein CASSQGDRAYNEQFF.

This clone occurred a few times. The DNA of the CDR3 is TGTGCCAGCCCGTGGTCGTGGTATGGCTACACCTTC. This gives the protein CASPWSWYGYTF. This chain uses TRBV6-7 with TRBJ1-2; D remains ambiguous. TRBV6-7 falls under the ORF class, with uncertain function. The germline V and J ends were trimmed by 8 bases and 5 bases, with 12 bases remaining between them. This CDR3 is built from 12 residues.

The CDR3 DNA sequence: TGTGCCAGCAGCTTTCCCCCAGAGGGCACGAGCGACACCGGGGAGCTGTTTTTT. Its protein is CASSFPPEGTSDTGELFF. J is TRBJ2-2 and V is TRBV7-6; the D gene is possibly TRBD2 (5 bases). V gave up 3 bases and J gave up 3 bases, with 20 bases separating them. The germline V gene encodes CDR1 SGHVS and CDR2 FNYEAQ. This CDR3 is built from 18 residues.

The V call is TRBV28, the J call TRBJ2-2, with 12 bases matching TRBD2. Germline CDR1 MDHEN, CDR2 SYDVKM. Trimming took 6 bases from V and 4 from J; bases not matched to a gene: 9. There are 17 residues in the CDR3. CDR3 residues: CASRRGLAGSLTGELFF. As DNA, the CDR3 is TGTGCCAGCAGACGCGGACTAGCGGGATCACTCACCGGGGAGCTGTTTTTT.

In DNA, the CDR3 is TGTGCCAGCAGCCGGGACACCAATCAGCCCCAGCATTTT. Translated: CASSRDTNQPQHF. The V call is TRBV5-4, the J call TRBJ1-5; D perhaps matches TRBD1 (6 bases). The V gene's germline CDR1 is SGHNT and CDR2 YYREEE (reference sequence). This CDR3 is 13 amino acids long. Trimming removed 4 bases at V and 3 bases at J, with 8 bases between.

The chain is built from TRBV5-6 and TRBJ2-5, with D tentatively TRBD2 (5 bases). V gave up 6 bases and J gave up 4 bases, with 16 bases separating them. This CDR3 spans 14 amino acids. CDR1 is SGHDT and CDR2 is YYEEEE in the germline V gene. DNA of the CDR3: TGTGCCAGCACCCGGGCGGGTAAGGGAGAGACCCAGTACTTC. It translates to CASTRAGKGETQYF. The variable domain in full, completed from reference TRBV5-6 and TRBJ2-5, reads DAGVTQSPTHLIKTRGQQVTLRCSPKSGHDTVSWYQQALGQGPQFIFQYYEEEERQRGNFPDRFSGHQFPNYSSELNVNALLLGDSALYLCASTRAGKGETQYFGPGTRLLVL.

The rearrangement uses TRBV1 and TRBJ1-2. TRBV1 constitutes a pseudogene. The CDR3 totals 15 residues. CDR3 in DNA: TGCACCAGCAGGACAGGGACTACGACTCCCCATGGCTACACCTTC. Its translation: CTSRTGTTTPHGYTF.

The CDR3 DNA reads TGTGCCAGCAGCCCCGGCACAGATACGCAGTATTTT. Its translation is CASSPGTDTQYF. This chain links TRBV14 with TRBJ2-3; D is undetermined. CDR1 SGHDN and CDR2 FVKESK come from the germline V gene. Trimming pared 4 bases from V and 1 base from J, leaving 3 bases between. CDR3 length: 12 amino acids.

The CDR3 sequence: CASRPGRNYATNEKLFF. The CDR3 coding sequence is TGTGCCAGCAGACCGGGACGGAACTATGCAACTAATGAAAAACTGTTTTTT. The chain recombines TRBV27 with TRBJ1-4; possibly TRBD1 for D (5 bases). CDR1 and CDR2 from the germline V gene are MNHEY and SMNVEV (reference sequence). V was trimmed by 6 bases and J by 0 bases, leaving 17 bases between them. This CDR3 region has 17 residues.

The chain couples TRBV5-6 to TRBJ2-5; TRBD2 agrees at 7 bases. After removal of 0 bases from V and 5 bases from J, the junction contained 10 bases not matched to a gene. The CDR3 runs to 16 residues. In germline, CDR1 is SGHDT, CDR2 YYEEEE. The CDR3 sequence is CASSLGRGRAWETQYF. CDR3 nucleotide sequence: TGTGCCAGCAGCTTGGGGCGTGGGAGGGCCTGGGAGACCCAGTACTTC. Full variable domain (missing parts from reference TRBV5-6 and TRBJ2-5): DAGVTQSPTHLIKTRGQQVTLRCSPKSGHDTVSWYQQALGQGPQFIFQYYEEEERQRGNFPDRFSGHQFPNYSSELNVNALLLGDSALYLCASSLGRGRAWETQYFGPGTRLLVL.